These 21 T cell receptor beta chains originate from one sample sequenced in a study of blood T cell repertoires in COVID-19 (TCRdb year 2020). Receptors were amplified or captured by the immunoSEQ multiplex PCR assay. Drawn from immuneACCESS, this table holds only the in-frame rearrangements with V and J called that TCRdb kept. Clones are partly lost; checked studies trace under half to an unresolved V gene and leave the rest unexplained. For this sample there are approximately 340,000 clones; around four fifths appear just once. 2.5% to 3.5% of the sample is in the top ten clones. The specimen sequenced was peripheral blood. These receptors originate from a man aged 25-45 years with active or convalescent COVID-19.

The chain is built from TRBV4-2 and TRBJ2-7; no clear D. Germline CDR1 and CDR2: LGHNA and YNFKEQ. The CDR3 runs 15 residues. V was clipped by 4 bases and J by 0 bases, with 13 bases between them. DNA for the CDR3: TGTGCCAGCAGCCCCGAGTTAGCCGGCTCCTACGAGCAGTACTTC. Translated: CASSPELAGSYEQYF.

The CDR3 bases are TGTGCCAGCAGCTTTGAACTAGCGGGGTTCAATGAGCAGTTCTTC. The encoded protein is CASSFELAGFNEQFF. The chain carries TRBV7-2 and TRBJ2-1; 10 nucleotides match TRBD2. The CDR3 has 15 amino acids. The junction had 5 bases not matched to a gene; V was cut back by 3 bases and J by 6 bases. Germline V gene sequence: CDR1 SGHTA, CDR2 FQGNSA.

This clone was seen just once. CDR3 sequence reads: CSVVGGKNTEAFF. As DNA, the CDR3 is TGCAGCGTTGTGGGAGGAAAAAACACTGAAGCTTTCTTT. The chain has TRBV29-1 and TRBJ1-1; D ambiguous. The CDR3 contains 13 residues. V gave up 4 bases and J gave up 2 bases, with 11 bases separating them. The germline CDR1 and CDR2 sequences are SQVTM and ANQGSEA.

The chain carries TRBV7-3 and TRBJ1-5; unclear D gene. The CDR3 is made up of 12 amino acids. CDR1 SGHTA and CDR2 FQGTGA come from the germline V gene. V lost 5 bases and J lost 9, with 11 bases in between. The CDR3 here is CASSPARMPQHF. The CDR3 DNA reads TGTGCCAGCAGCCCGGCGAGGATGCCCCAGCATTTT.

The rearrangement links TRBV11-3 to TRBJ2-1; D is perhaps TRBD1 (5 bases). Germline V gene sequence: CDR1 SGHNT, CDR2 YENEEA. The CDR3 totals 13 residues. V was pared by 0 bases and J by 8 bases, with 8 bases between. The CDR3 nucleotides are TGTGCCAGCAGCTTAGATTCCAGGGATGAGCAGTTCTTC. This gives the protein CASSLDSRDEQFF.

The rearrangement links TRBV6-1 to TRBJ1-1; the D gene is possibly TRBD1 (5 bases). CDR1 is MNHNS, CDR2 SASEGT, per germline. This CDR3 region has 14 residues. V lost 5 bases and J 3 bases, leaving 13 bases between the germline ends. The CDR3 coding sequence is TGTGCCAGCAGTCCATGGATAGGGGACACTGAAGCTTTCTTT. This encodes CASSPWIGDTEAFF.

This clone was seen more than once but under ten times. The V call is TRBV18, the J call TRBJ2-7, with D perhaps TRBD1 (6 bases). The V gene's germline CDR1 is KGHSH and CDR2 LQKENI. The CDR3 spans 13 residues. V lost 6 bases, J lost 5 bases, and 14 bases lay in between. The CDR3 bases are TGTGCCAGCTCCCAACACAGGGTGCACGAGCAGTACTTC. This gives the protein CASSQHRVHEQYF.

The chain links TRBV9 to TRBJ1-5; D is unresolved. The CDR3 covers 13 residues. The V end was cut by 4 bases, the J end by 0 bases, with 5 bases between. Germline lookup yields CDR1 SGDLS and CDR2 YYNGEE. The CDR3 spells CASSRNSNQPQHF. The CDR3 DNA reads TGTGCCAGCAGCCGTAATAGCAATCAGCCCCAGCATTTT.

The J gene is TRBJ2-1, the V gene TRBV4-3; D gene uncertain. Trimming removed 2 bases from V and 5 bases from J, with 4 bases in between. The germline CDR1 and CDR2 sequences are LGHNA and YSLEER. The CDR3 has 12 amino acids. The CDR3 bases are TGCGCCAGCAGCCAATATAACAATGAGCAGTTCTTC. It specifies CASSQYNNEQFF.

This chain links TRBV6-2 or TRBV6-3 with TRBJ2-2; tentatively, D is TRBD1 (5 bases). V shed 2 bases and J shed 5 bases, with 12 bases lying between them. In germline, CDR1 is MNHEY, CDR2 SVGEGT. This CDR3 comprises 15 residues. CDR3 sequence (DNA): TGTGCCAGCAGTTACCAGGGATCACGAACCGGGGAGCTGTTTTTT. Its translation: CASSYQGSRTGELFF.

The chain uses TRBV11-2 and TRBJ1-1; TRBD1 matches 7 bases. V shed 3 bases, J shed 2 bases, and the junction held 6 bases outside the gene matches. The CDR3 is 15 residues long. Germline V gives CDR1 SGHAT, CDR2 FQNNGV. CDR3 amino acids: CASSFLTGSNTEAFF. The CDR3, as DNA: TGTGCCAGCAGCTTTTTGACAGGGTCCAACACTGAAGCTTTCTTT.

The chain joins TRBV30 to TRBJ2-7; 11 bases map to TRBD2. This CDR3 is 13 amino acids long. Germline CDR1 reads GTSNPN; CDR2 reads SVGIG (reference sequence). V lost 4 bases to trimming and J lost 12 bases; unmatched junction nucleotides: 11. CDR3: CAWNPTLAGDLYF. The CDR3 DNA reads TGTGCCTGGAACCCTACACTAGCGGGAGATTTGTACTTC.

The CDR3: CASTPLADTGELFF. The CDR3 nucleotides are TGTGCCAGCACCCCGTTGGCCGACACCGGGGAGCTGTTTTTT. The chain carries TRBV7-7 and TRBJ2-2; D ambiguous. V was trimmed by 7 bases and J by 3 bases, leaving 12 bases between them. Germline-derived CDR1 and CDR2 are SSHAT and FNYEAQ (reference sequence). The CDR3 extends over 14 amino acids.

This clone showed up just once. The V gene is TRBV11-2, the J gene TRBJ2-7; 8 bases align to TRBD2. The CDR3 consists of 16 residues. J was trimmed by 1 base and V by 5 bases; bases with no gene match: 10. Germline CDR1 reads SGHAT; CDR2 reads FQNNGV. As DNA, the CDR3 is TGTGCCAGCAGCCGTAGCGGGGCTAGCGCGTCCTACGAGCAGTACTTC. Amino acids: CASSRSGASASYEQYF.

The rearrangement links TRBV6-5 to TRBJ2-1; 9 bases map to TRBD2. The V gene end was trimmed by 6 bases and the J gene end by 0 bases; junction bases not matched to a gene: 3. This CDR3 region has 15 residues. Germline-derived CDR1 and CDR2 are MNHEY and SVGAGI. The CDR3 spells CASSWTSASYNEQFF. CDR3 bases: TGTGCCAGCAGCTGGACTAGCGCCTCCTACAATGAGCAGTTCTTC.

The chain combines TRBV30 with TRBJ2-1, with 8 nucleotides matching TRBD2. The CDR3 spans 15 residues. Germline assignment: CDR1 GTSNPN and CDR2 SVGIG (reference sequence). Losses at the gene ends were 4 bases for V and 5 bases for J; bases not matched to a gene: 10. CDR3 loop: CAWNSGTRPHNEQFF. CDR3 sequence (DNA): TGTGCCTGGAACTCCGGGACTAGACCTCACAATGAGCAGTTCTTC.

Of note for this clone: The sample holds other DNA sequences that translate to the same CDR3. The chain joins TRBV27 to TRBJ2-3; TRBD2 might be the D (5 bases). V lost 7 bases, J lost 6 bases, and 8 bases lay in between. The CDR3 length is 11 residues. CDR1 MNHEY and CDR2 SMNVEV come from the germline V gene (reference sequence). In DNA form, the CDR3 reads TGTGCCAGCACGAGGGCCGATACGCAGTATTTT. Residues: CASTRADTQYF.

The J gene is TRBJ1-2, the V gene TRBV29-1, with 8 bases matching TRBD1. The V segment lost 8 bases and the J segment 8 bases; nucleotides outside the gene matches: 7. This CDR3 has 11 residues. Germline V CDR1 and CDR2: SQVTM, ANQGSEA. As DNA, the CDR3 is TGCAGCACCTGGACAGGGAAGGGCTACACCTTC. This translates into CSTWTGKGYTF.

The rearrangement joins TRBV15 to TRBJ2-3; 7 nucleotides match TRBD2. Germline V lookup: CDR1 LNHNV, CDR2 YYDKDF (reference sequence). There are 16 residues in the CDR3. Trimming cost V 8 bases and J 4 bases; bases outside gene matches: 15. The CDR3 bases are TGTGCCACCTTCCCTTGGGCTAGCGGTTCTCCAGATACGCAGTATTTT. Amino acid sequence: CATFPWASGSPDTQYF.

This chain links TRBV24-1 with TRBJ2-1; TRBD2 aligns across 10 bases. CDR1 and CDR2 (germline): KGHDR, SFDVKD. CDR3 length equals 14 residues. V was pared by 4 bases and J by 8 bases, with 4 bases of the junction left unmatched. The DNA for the CDR3 is TGTGCCACCAGTGACCAGCGGGGGGGTTATGAGCAGTTCTTC. It translates to CATSDQRGGYEQFF.

As to this clone: Additional DNA sequences in this sample encode the identical CDR3. Here the CDR3 reads CASSPGTGVYEQYF. As DNA, the CDR3 is TGTGCCAGTAGTCCCGGGACAGGGGTCTACGAGCAGTACTTC. V and J are TRBV19 and TRBJ2-7; 10 bases line up with TRBD1. Unmatched junction bases numbered 4, after V lost 5 bases and J lost 3 bases. Germline assignment: CDR1 LNHDA and CDR2 SQIVND (reference sequence). The CDR3 extends over 14 amino acids.